The 22 T cell receptor beta chains given below trace back to one sample, sequenced in a study of T cells after yellow fever vaccination. TCRdb independently ran MiXCR on the 5' RACE reads; one entry per CDR3 protein. The sample yields roughly 49,000 distinct CDR3 sequences, 7.4% seen once. The material sequenced was CD8+ T cells sorted from PBMCs, taken around 15 days after the first yellow fever vaccination. The receptor set was obtained from a man younger than 30 who received the YFV17D yellow fever vaccine.

There are many counts of this clonotype. CDR3 sequence reads: CASSLRREEQYV. The CDR3 bases are TGTGCCAGCAGTTTGAGGCGGGAGGAGCAGTACGTC. This chain joins TRBV28 and TRBJ2-7; 7 bases match TRBD2. V gave up 3 bases and J gave up 7 bases; unmatched junction bases: 3. Germline V CDR1 and CDR2: MDHEN, SYDVKM. The CDR3 consists of 12 residues.

This clonotype was seen repeatedly, ten times or more. This sequence joins TRBV11-1 and TRBJ1-1; tentatively, D is TRBD1 (5 bases). Trimming removed 3 bases from V and 0 bases from J, with 8 bases in between. The CDR3 spans 14 residues. Germline CDR1 SGHAT, CDR2 FQDESV (reference sequence). The CDR3 is CASSFLTVNTEAFF. CDR3 coding DNA: TGTGCCAGCAGCTTTCTGACAGTGAACACTGAAGCTTTCTTT.

This clonotype was picked up many times. This chain links TRBV29-1 with TRBJ1-1, with D unresolved. Looked up from germline, CDR1 is SQVTM and CDR2 is ANQGSEA. V lost 4 bases and J 3 bases, leaving 12 bases between the germline ends. The CDR3 loop spans 13 amino acids. CDR3: CSVGSGWYTEAFF. The CDR3, as DNA: TGCAGCGTTGGGAGCGGCTGGTACACTGAAGCTTTCTTT.

This clonotype was detected a few times. The V gene is TRBV12-3 or TRBV12-4, the J gene TRBJ2-5; D might be TRBD2 (6 bases). V was clipped by 6 bases and J by 3 bases, with 17 bases between them. This CDR3 contains 15 residues. The CDR3 DNA reads TGTGCCAGCAGCCCTCCAAGGTCGGGGGAAGAGACCCAGTACTTC. Residues: CASSPPRSGEETQYF.

The table lists this clonotype with many counts. This rearrangement joins TRBV7-8 to TRBJ2-2, with TRBD1 identical over 7 bases. V lost 4 bases to trimming and J lost 6 bases; unmatched junction nucleotides: 8. Germline V lookup: CDR1 SGHVS, CDR2 FQNEAQ. The CDR3 has 15 amino acids. The CDR3 DNA reads TGTGCCAGCAGCTCCGGACAGGAATGGGCCGGGGAGCTGTTTTTT. Its translation is CASSSGQEWAGELFF.

There are many counts of this clonotype. The chain carries TRBV5-1 and TRBJ2-3, with 7 positions matching TRBD2. Germline V gene lookup returns CDR1 SGHRS and CDR2 YFSETQ. The CDR3 spans 19 residues. Losses at the gene ends were 4 bases for V and 1 base for J; bases not matched to a gene: 18. CDR3 in DNA: TGCGCCAGCAGCCCTTCCCACCCCCACACGGGAGGTGGCACAGATACGCAGTATTTT. This gives the protein CASSPSHPHTGGGTDTQYF.

This clonotype has at least ten counts. This chain links TRBV6-5 with TRBJ2-1, with 10 bases lining up with TRBD2. Germline loops: CDR1 MNHEY, CDR2 SVGAGI. V was pared by 4 bases and J by 4 bases, with 7 bases of the junction left unmatched. The CDR3 sequence is 16 residues long. The CDR3: CASSSPLAGAYNEQFF. In DNA, the CDR3 is TGTGCCAGCAGTTCCCCGCTAGCGGGGGCATACAATGAGCAGTTCTTC.

CDR3 in DNA: TGTGCCAGCAGCAACGGACAGGGCGCCTACGAGCAGTACTTC. Its translation is CASSNGQGAYEQYF. V is TRBV13 and J is TRBJ2-7; 8 bases align to TRBD1. The CDR3 runs 14 residues. Germline values: CDR1 PRHDT, CDR2 FYEKMQ (reference sequence). With V trimmed by 5 bases and J by 2 bases, 5 bases remained unmatched. Supplemented by reference TRBV13 and TRBJ2-7, the full variable domain reads AAGVIQSPRHLIKEKRETATLKCYPIPRHDTVYWYQQGPGQDPQFLISFYEKMQSDKGSIPDRFSAQQFSDYHSELNMSSLELGDSALYFCASSNGQGAYEQYFGPGTRLTVT.

The chain joins TRBV6-5 to TRBJ1-2; TRBD1 agrees at 8 bases. V was pared by 2 bases and J by 6 bases, with 8 bases of the junction left unmatched. The CDR3 is made up of 15 amino acids. In germline, CDR1 is MNHEY, CDR2 SVGAGI. The CDR3 DNA reads as TGTGCCAGCAGTTACCGTGCAGGGGGCGCGAATGGCTACACCTTC. Protein: CASSYRAGGANGYTF.

As regards this clonotype: With a much larger clone just one base away, this may be a read error. This chain joins TRBV11-1 and TRBJ1-4; D uncertain. Germline CDR1 reads SGHAT; CDR2 reads FQDESV (reference sequence). The length of the CDR3 is 15 residues. The CDR3 bases are TGTGCCGGCAGCCCACGTCTTGAGGATAATGAAAAACTGTTTTTT. Translating gives CAGSPRLEDNEKLFF. Combining the CDR3 with reference TRBV11-1 and TRBJ1-4 gives the whole variable domain EAEVAQSPRYKITEKSQAVAFWCDPISGHATLYWYRQILGQGPELLVQFQDESVVDDSQLPKDRFSAERLKGVDSTLKIQPAELGDSAMYLCAGSPRLEDNEKLFFGSGTQLSVL.

This clonotype occurred many times. The rearrangement joins TRBV4-3 to TRBJ2-5, with D perhaps TRBD1 (5 bases). V lost 0 bases and J 8 bases, leaving 13 bases between the germline ends. Germline V lookup: CDR1 LGHNA, CDR2 YSLEER. CDR3 size: 14 residues. The chain's CDR3 is CASSQEDTGQTQYF. The DNA for the CDR3 is TGCGCCAGCAGCCAAGAAGATACAGGACAAACCCAGTACTTC.

This chain links TRBV2 with TRBJ2-1; tentatively, D is TRBD2 (6 bases). There are 15 residues in the CDR3. The V gene lost 6 bases and the J gene lost 0 bases, with 12 bases spanning the gap. Germline values: CDR1 SNHLY, CDR2 FYNNEI. The CDR3 loop is CASRWDFSSYNEQFF. CDR3 nucleotides: TGTGCCAGCAGATGGGACTTCTCCTCCTACAATGAGCAGTTCTTC. Together with reference TRBV2 and TRBJ2-1, the CDR3 gives the full variable domain: EPEVTQTPSHQVTQMGQEVILRCVPISNHLYFYWYRQILGQKVEFLVSFYNNEISEKSEIFDDQFSVERPDGSNFTLKIRSTKLEDSAMYFCASRWDFSSYNEQFFGPGTRLTVL.

Notes on this clonotype: A much more abundant neighbour one base away suggests this may be a read error. This chain links TRBV19 with TRBJ2-1, with D possibly matching TRBD1 (7 bases). Germline values: CDR1 LNHDA, CDR2 SQIVND (reference sequence). The CDR3 sequence is 14 residues long. Trimming cost V 5 bases and J 4 bases, with 12 bases left between them. The CDR3 region has the DNA TGTGCCAGTAGTTTCAGGGGGGCATACAATGAGCAGTTCTTC. Translation gives CASSFRGAYNEQFF.

The chain combines TRBV4-3 with TRBJ2-7; TRBD1 is a possible D gene (5 bases). Per the germline V gene, CDR1 is LGHNA and CDR2 is YSLEER. CDR3 size: 15 residues. V was clipped by 3 bases and J by 4 bases, with 16 bases between them. CDR3 protein: CASSQSRTGQYEQYF. In nucleotides, the CDR3 is TGCGCCAGCAGCCAGAGCAGAACAGGCCAGTACGAGCAGTACTTC.

Ten or more counts support this clonotype. V usage is TRBV4-3 and J usage is TRBJ1-1; D is perhaps TRBD1 (6 bases). Trimming cost V 1 base and J 1 base, with 13 bases left between them. This CDR3 comprises 16 residues. CDR1 LGHNA and CDR2 YSLEER come from the germline V gene. The CDR3: CASSQGGGFANTEAFF. The CDR3 DNA follows: TGCGCCAGCAGCCAAGGTGGGGGCTTCGCGAACACTGAAGCTTTCTTT.

This chain connects TRBV6-2 or TRBV6-3 to TRBJ2-7; TRBD2 might be the D (7 bases). This CDR3 has 15 amino acids. V dropped 2 bases and J dropped 4 bases, with 15 bases sitting between them. Germline loops: CDR1 MNHEY, CDR2 SVGEGT. This CDR3 is CASSYTDGGRYEQYF. The CDR3 DNA reads TGTGCCAGCAGTTACACAGACGGGGGGCGGTACGAGCAGTACTTC.

This clonotype was observed many times. The chain is built from TRBV7-9 and TRBJ1-3; D gene uncertain. This CDR3 is 17 amino acids long. Trimming pared 4 bases from V and 2 bases from J, leaving 18 bases between. Per the germline V gene, CDR1 is SEHNR and CDR2 is FQNEAQ (reference sequence). CDR3 in amino acids: CASSSSVDQLAGNTIYF. CDR3 DNA sequence: TGTGCCAGCAGCTCCTCGGTTGATCAGCTCGCTGGAAACACCATATATTTT.

This clonotype occurred many times. The rearrangement links TRBV6-5 to TRBJ2-7; 8 bases match TRBD1. The ends lost 4 bases at V and 6 bases at J; junction bases unmatched: 5. Germline V CDR1 and CDR2: MNHEY, SVGAGI. There are 13 residues in the CDR3. CDR3 residues: CASSLDRESEQYF. DNA for the CDR3: TGTGCCAGCAGTTTGGACAGGGAGAGCGAGCAGTACTTC.

This clonotype was detected ten times or more. The CDR3 DNA is TGTGCCAGCAGTTTATCGGCAGGGGGATACGAGCAGTACGTC. This codes for CASSLSAGGYEQYV. The V and J genes are TRBV28 and TRBJ2-7, with 7 nucleotides matching TRBD1. This CDR3 spans 14 amino acids. With 1 base clipped from V and 4 bases from J, the junction kept 4 bases outside the gene matches. Germline CDR1 is MDHEN and CDR2 is SYDVKM.

This clonotype was seen a handful of times. The rearrangement uses TRBV11-2 and TRBJ2-7, with D unclear. The germline CDR1 and CDR2 sequences are SGHAT and FQNNGV. V was shortened by 0 bases and J by 6 bases, with 18 bases between the two germline ends. CDR3 length: 16 amino acids. Written as DNA, the CDR3 is TGTGCCAGCAGCTTAGACGCAGCCCTTCGCTCCCTCGAGCAGTACTTC. It is translated as CASSLDAALRSLEQYF.

This clonotype was detected ten times or more. The rearrangement links TRBV7-2 to TRBJ2-3; the match to TRBD2 covers 10 bases. J was trimmed by 3 bases and V by 5 bases; bases with no gene match: 5. Germline V lookup: CDR1 SGHTA, CDR2 FQGNSA. The CDR3 has 15 residues. DNA for the CDR3: TGTGCCAGCAGCCAGAAGCGGGGGGGGACAGATACGCAGTATTTT. Amino acids: CASSQKRGGTDTQYF. The full variable domain, in which reference TRBV7-2 and TRBJ2-3 provide the parts outside the CDR3, is GAGVSQSPSNKVTEKGKDVELRCDPISGHTALYWYRQSLGQGLEFLIYFQGNSAPDKSGLPSDRFSAERTGGSVSTLTIQRTQQEDSAVYLCASSQKRGGTDTQYFGPGTRLTVL.

The chain has TRBV19 and TRBJ2-6; D call uncertain. The CDR3 has 18 residues. Germline V gene sequence: CDR1 LNHDA, CDR2 SQIVND (reference sequence). V gave up 3 bases and J gave up 1 base, with 16 bases separating them. The CDR3 region has the DNA TGTGCCAGTAGTATTCCCCGACATATACCGTCTGGGGCCAACGTCCTGACTTTC. It encodes CASSIPRHIPSGANVLTF. The full variable domain, its missing parts supplied by reference TRBV19 and TRBJ2-6, is DGGITQSPKYLFRKEGQNVTLSCEQNLNHDAMYWYRQDPGQGLRLIYYSQIVNDFQKGDIAEGYSVSREKKESFPLTVTSAQKNPTAFYLCASSIPRHIPSGANVLTFGAGSRLTVL.